Given below is one T cell receptor beta chain in context. The antigen remains undetermined. Then a second PCR, running roughly 6 to 12 cycles, was carried out with a sample-barcoded 5' primer and a J-beta primer mix. Each cDNA molecule carried a tag from a template-switch adaptor that contained 12 random nucleotides. TCRdb reprocessed the 5' RACE reads with MiXCR, giving one entry per CDR3 protein. Among around 1.5 million distinct CDR3 sequences listed, 30% to 35% were seen once. This sample was taken from a study of blood T cells in healthy people across ages. Study-wide findings and caveats: TCR beta diversity per million T cells fell roughly linearly with age.

The V end lost 0 bases, the J end lost 9 bases, and 22 bases lay between the germline ends. In germline, CDR1 is SGHDT, CDR2 YYEEEE. The CDR3 is made up of 16 amino acids. Sequencing used blood. The chain combines TRBV5-6 with TRBJ2-7; D gene unclear. The sequence came from a young woman in good health. The CDR3 coding sequence is TGTGCCAGCAGCTTGGGGTCGGACCAAGTCTTAGTGGGGCAGTACTTC. This codes for CASSLGSDQVLVGQYF.